What follows are 23 T cell receptor beta chains derived from one specimen sequenced in a study of a mutant IDH1 vaccine in newly diagnosed glioma. The sample's time point: week 5, during vaccination. Topical imiquimod was applied with each vaccine dose, which held 300 ug of mutant IDH1 20-mer peptide. Antigen specificity for these receptors is unknown. Generated by immunoSEQ multiplex PCR, the TCRdb table keeps only in-frame clones and is missing some. The top ten clones hold approximately 1.8% of a sample with around 52,000 clones, just under 80% of them seen once. Sequenced material: PBMCs, taken from a glioma patient whose treatment included an IDH1 peptide vaccine. The source of these receptors is a middle-aged woman with glioma.

This clone has a handful of counts. In the same sample, other DNA sequences code for this CDR3. J is TRBJ1-5 and V is TRBV30, with D possibly matching TRBD1 (5 bases). This CDR3 has 13 residues. Germline lookup yields CDR1 GTSNPN and CDR2 SVGIG (reference sequence). Trimming took off 3 bases at V and 2 bases at J, with 8 bases between the two ends. The CDR3 DNA sequence: TGTGCCTGGAGCTCGGGGGGCAATCAGCCCCAGCATTTT. Amino acids: CAWSSGGNQPQHF.

The chain combines TRBV10-3 with TRBJ1-3, with a possible D match to TRBD1 (5 bases). V dropped 10 bases and J dropped 8 bases, with 12 bases sitting between them. The germline gives CDR1 ENHRY, CDR2 SYGVKD. This CDR3 has 11 residues. CDR3 nucleotide sequence: TGTGCCACCGCGGGGGAGGACACCATATATTTT. Translated, it gives CATAGEDTIYF.

This chain uses TRBV19 with TRBJ2-5; the D gene could be TRBD1 or TRBD2 (6 bases each). Germline loops: CDR1 LNHDA, CDR2 SQIVND (reference sequence). V gave up 6 bases and J gave up 4 bases, with 15 bases separating them. CDR3 length: 14 amino acids. The DNA of the CDR3 is TGTGCCAGTAGAGGGGGAGGCAGCGCAGAGACCCAGTACTTC. It encodes CASRGGGSAETQYF.

This chain links TRBV10-2 with TRBJ1-1; no firm D call. Germline V lookup: CDR1 WSHSY, CDR2 SAAADI. V was clipped by 4 bases and J by 12 bases, with 21 bases between them. The CDR3 loop spans 14 amino acids. CDR3 nucleotide sequence: TGCGCCAGCAGTGTTGAATCAGGCCCTCCTAGGCCTTTCTTT. It codes for CASSVESGPPRPFF.

This clone was picked up one time. The chain couples TRBV9 to TRBJ2-3; 10 bases agree with TRBD1. Germline V gene lookup returns CDR1 SGDLS and CDR2 YYNGEE. Trimming took 0 bases from V and 2 from J; bases not matched to a gene: 6. The CDR3 is 17 amino acids. CDR3 bases: TGTGCCAGCAGCGTAGAACCGGGACAGGGGATCACAGATACGCAGTATTTT. Protein product: CASSVEPGQGITDTQYF.

In the case of this clone: Germline is not matched at one junction end, which may reflect a read error. The V call is TRBV19, the J call TRBJ2-5, with 7 bases identical to TRBD2. This CDR3 comprises 14 residues. In germline, CDR1 is LNHDA, CDR2 SQIVND (reference sequence). This chain's CDR3 is CASSIRDYHETQYF. CDR3 in DNA: TGTGCCAGTAGTATTAGGGACTACCACGAGACCCAGTACTTC.

V is TRBV5-4 and J is TRBJ1-2, with 9 bases lining up with TRBD1. The germline V gene encodes CDR1 SGHNT and CDR2 YYREEE (reference sequence). Trimming cost V 4 bases and J 4 bases; bases outside gene matches: 8. This CDR3 contains 15 residues. CDR3 protein: CASSTLTGGIYGYTF. CDR3 coding DNA: TGTGCCAGCAGCACCTTGACAGGGGGAATCTATGGCTACACCTTC.

In regard to this clone: The junction differs from germline at one of its ends, possibly a read error. V gene TRBV10-1 combines with J gene TRBJ2-5; 10 bases are a match to TRBD2. The CDR3 extends over 15 amino acids. CDR1 is WNHNN, CDR2 SYGVQD, per germline (reference sequence). CDR3 protein: CASSRLAGGQESQYF. CDR3 nucleotides: TGCGCCAGCAGCAGACTAGCGGGTGGCCAAGAGTCCCAGTACTTC.

The chain is built from TRBV9 and TRBJ2-2, with a tentative D call TRBD1 (5 bases). V lost 4 bases and J lost 4, with 11 bases in between. The CDR3 is 14 amino acids. The germline gives CDR1 SGDLS, CDR2 YYNGEE. CDR3 residues: CASSPQGSTGELFF. In nucleotides, the CDR3 is TGTGCCAGCAGCCCCCAGGGAAGCACCGGGGAGCTGTTTTTT. Complete variable domain (other parts from reference TRBV9 and TRBJ2-2): DSGVTQTPKHLITATGQRVTLRCSPRSGDLSVYWYQQSLDQGLQFLIQYYNGEERAKGNILERFSAQQFPDLHSELNLSSLELGDSALYFCASSPQGSTGELFFGEGSRLTVL.

The chain couples TRBV2 to TRBJ2-1; D gene unclear. Germline loops: CDR1 SNHLY, CDR2 FYNNEI. Trimming left V 1 base short and J 2 bases short, with 12 bases between. This CDR3 is 16 amino acids long. The CDR3 protein is CASSEGVGIPYNEQFF. The CDR3 DNA sequence: TGTGCCAGCAGTGAAGGGGTAGGTATCCCCTACAATGAGCAGTTCTTC.

J is TRBJ2-5 and V is TRBV10-1, with 8 bases fitting TRBD2. CDR3 length: 14 residues. The germline CDR1 and CDR2 sequences are WNHNN and SYGVQD (reference sequence). V trimming: 4 bases; J trimming: 4 bases; junction bases outside the gene matches: 5. The CDR3 DNA reads as TGCGCCAGCAGTGCCGGGACTAGGGGAGAGACCCAGTACTTC. It translates to CASSAGTRGETQYF.

A few counts support this clone. This chain links TRBV2 with TRBJ1-1; 7 bases are shared with TRBD1. The CDR3 is made up of 16 amino acids. CDR1 is SNHLY, CDR2 FYNNEI, per germline. The V gene end was trimmed by 6 bases and the J gene end by 5 bases; junction bases not matched to a gene: 15. CDR3 DNA sequence: TGTGCCAGCAGGAGGGAGGGGGCGCCCCCTAAAACTGAAGCTTTCTTT. Translating it yields CASRREGAPPKTEAFF.

The chain carries TRBV7-2 and TRBJ2-5; TRBD1 or TRBD2 may be the D gene (5 bases each). Trimming took 5 bases from V and 5 from J, leaving 18 bases between them. This CDR3 is 15 amino acids long. Germline CDR1 reads SGHTA; CDR2 reads FQGNSA. DNA for the CDR3: TGTGCCAGCAGCAACCCGGGACCCCACTCGGAGACCCAGTACTTC. Amino acids: CASSNPGPHSETQYF.

The V gene is TRBV19, the J gene TRBJ1-5; D not resolved. Germline V CDR1 and CDR2: LNHDA, SQIVND (reference sequence). CDR3 length equals 15 residues. The germline V and J ends were trimmed by 1 base and 0 bases, with 7 bases remaining between them. CDR3 sequence: CASSIVAGSNQPQHF. DNA of the CDR3: TGTGCCAGTAGTATAGTGGCAGGTAGCAATCAGCCCCAGCATTTT. The complete variable domain, with remaining parts taken from reference TRBV19 and TRBJ1-5, reads DGGITQSPKYLFRKEGQNVTLSCEQNLNHDAMYWYRQDPGQGLRLIYYSQIVNDFQKGDIAEGYSVSREKKESFPLTVTSAQKNPTAFYLCASSIVAGSNQPQHFGDGTRLSIL.

The chain couples TRBV7-2 to TRBJ2-7; D remains unclear. V dropped 0 bases and J dropped 4 bases, with 10 bases sitting between them. CDR1 and CDR2 from the germline V gene are SGHTA and FQGNSA. The length of the CDR3 is 14 residues. The chain's CDR3 is CASSLAPSLYEQYF. CDR3 DNA sequence: TGTGCCAGCAGCTTAGCGCCTTCCTTGTACGAGCAGTACTTC.

This chain links TRBV4-3 with TRBJ1-1; possibly TRBD1 for D (6 bases). The CDR3 runs 15 residues. The germline gives CDR1 LGHNA, CDR2 YSLEER. Trimming took 0 bases from V and 10 from J, leaving 18 bases between them. The CDR3 region has the DNA TGCGCCAGCAGCCAAGATGGGGGCGAAGAGGTTGGAGCTTTCTTT. Encoded protein: CASSQDGGEEVGAFF.

This chain links TRBV5-4 with TRBJ2-7; 8 bases are a match to TRBD1. The germline CDR1 and CDR2 sequences are SGHNT and YYREEE (reference sequence). The CDR3 runs 15 residues. V was clipped by 4 bases and J by 2 bases; unmatched bases: 8. For the CDR3, the DNA is TGTGCCAGCAGCCCGCCGGGACAGGCCGCCTACGAGCAGTACTTC. As protein: CASSPPGQAAYEQYF.

This CDR3 reads CASSSSTGVNTEAFF. CDR3 nucleotides: TGCGCCAGCAGCTCATCGACAGGCGTGAACACTGAAGCTTTCTTT. This rearrangement joins TRBV5-1 to TRBJ1-1, with D possibly matching TRBD1 (6 bases). V was trimmed by 3 bases and J by 0 bases, leaving 12 bases between them. CDR1 and CDR2 (germline): SGHRS, YFSETQ. CDR3 length equals 15 residues.

This chain joins TRBV9 and TRBJ1-3; D unclear. Trimming took off 0 bases at V and 0 bases at J, with 10 bases between the two ends. The CDR3 is 16 residues long. CDR1 and CDR2 from the germline V gene are SGDLS and YYNGEE. CDR3 sequence: CASSVGGGYSGNTIYF. The CDR3 coding sequence is TGTGCCAGCAGCGTAGGGGGAGGGTACTCTGGAAACACCATATATTTT. Together with reference TRBV9 and TRBJ1-3, the CDR3 gives the full variable domain: DSGVTQTPKHLITATGQRVTLRCSPRSGDLSVYWYQQSLDQGLQFLIQYYNGEERAKGNILERFSAQQFPDLHSELNLSSLELGDSALYFCASSVGGGYSGNTIYFGEGSWLTVV.

This chain connects TRBV5-1 to TRBJ2-5; no reliable D call. V was shortened by 4 bases and J by 5 bases, with 21 bases between the two germline ends. Germline V lookup: CDR1 SGHRS, CDR2 YFSETQ. The CDR3 extends over 16 amino acids. The CDR3 bases are TGCGCCAGCAGCGGCAAAGGAGACCCAGCCCCGGAGACCCAGTACTTC. It encodes CASSGKGDPAPETQYF.

This sequence joins TRBV2 and TRBJ1-4; 7 nucleotides agree with TRBD1. The CDR3 runs 14 residues. The V gene end was trimmed by 6 bases and the J gene end by 3 bases; junction bases not matched to a gene: 4. CDR1 and CDR2 from the germline V gene are SNHLY and FYNNEI. The CDR3 is CASRDRVANEKLFF. CDR3 coding DNA: TGTGCCAGCAGAGACAGGGTGGCTAATGAAAAACTGTTTTTT. Supplemented by reference TRBV2 and TRBJ1-4, the full variable domain reads EPEVTQTPSHQVTQMGQEVILRCVPISNHLYFYWYRQILGQKVEFLVSFYNNEISEKSEIFDDQFSVERPDGSNFTLKIRSTKLEDSAMYFCASRDRVANEKLFFGSGTQLSVL.

This CDR3 is CASSLGPDYSNQPQHF. The CDR3 bases are TGTGCCAGCAGCTTAGGGCCAGATTATAGCAATCAGCCCCAGCATTTT. This chain connects TRBV5-6 to TRBJ1-5, with D unresolved. The V gene lost 2 bases and the J gene lost 0 bases, with 12 bases spanning the gap. Per germline, CDR1 SGHDT and CDR2 YYEEEE. The CDR3 runs to 16 residues. Full variable domain (remainder filled in from reference TRBV5-6 and TRBJ1-5): DAGVTQSPTHLIKTRGQQVTLRCSPKSGHDTVSWYQQALGQGPQFIFQYYEEEERQRGNFPDRFSGHQFPNYSSELNVNALLLGDSALYLCASSLGPDYSNQPQHFGDGTRLSIL.

The gene calls are TRBV29-1 and TRBJ2-1; TRBD1 matches 7 bases. The CDR3 loop spans 12 amino acids. With 7 bases clipped from V and 6 bases from J, the junction kept 6 bases outside the gene matches. Germline V gene lookup returns CDR1 SQVTM and CDR2 ANQGSEA. CDR3 in amino acids: CSADRLSNEQFF. The CDR3 coding sequence is TGCAGCGCGGACAGGTTGTCCAATGAGCAGTTCTTC.